This T cell receptor beta chain was sequenced in a study of blood T cells in healthy people across ages. Overall study context: Per two T cells, template switching captured roughly one barcoded beta molecule.

There are 12 residues in the CDR3. Germline loops: CDR1 SQVTM, CDR2 ANQGSEA. Trimming left V 4 bases short and J 6 bases short, with 10 bases between. This clonotype was recorded many times. A second PCR, run for about 7 to 11 cycles, used a sample-barcoded 5' primer plus a J-beta primer mix. From the 5' RACE reads, TCRdb called clonotypes with MiXCR, one entry per CDR3 protein. The sample gives 1.5 million or so distinct CDR3 sequences, around two fifths of which show up once; around 8% is in the top ten. The sample taken for sequencing was blood. The sequence was collected from a woman younger than 35 in good health. J is TRBJ2-1 and V is TRBV29-1; D may correspond to TRBD1 or TRBD2 (5 bases each). The CDR3 region is CSVVGETNEQFF. CDR3 nucleotide sequence: TGCAGCGTTGTGGGGGAGACCAATGAGCAGTTCTTC.